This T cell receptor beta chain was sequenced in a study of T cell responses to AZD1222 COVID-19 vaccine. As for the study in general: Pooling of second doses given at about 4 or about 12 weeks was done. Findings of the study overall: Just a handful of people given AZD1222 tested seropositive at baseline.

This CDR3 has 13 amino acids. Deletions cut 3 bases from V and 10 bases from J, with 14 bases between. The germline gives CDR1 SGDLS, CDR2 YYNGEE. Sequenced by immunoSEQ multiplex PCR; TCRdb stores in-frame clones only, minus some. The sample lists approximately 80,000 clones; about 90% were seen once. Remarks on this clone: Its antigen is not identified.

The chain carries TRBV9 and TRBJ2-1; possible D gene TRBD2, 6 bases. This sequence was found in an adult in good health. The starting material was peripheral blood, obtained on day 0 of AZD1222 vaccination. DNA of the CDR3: TGTGCCAGCAGCGCCGGGACTTCAGTCGAGCAGTTCTTC. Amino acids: CASSAGTSVEQFF. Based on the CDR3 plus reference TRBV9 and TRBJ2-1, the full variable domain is DSGVTQTPKHLITATGQRVTLRCSPRSGDLSVYWYQQSLDQGLQFLIQYYNGEERAKGNILERFSAQQFPDLHSELNLSSLELGDSALYFCASSAGTSVEQFFGPGTRLTVL.